Below, 27 T cell receptor beta chains from the same sample are listed, as sequenced in a study of CD8+ T cells in alopecia areata. Regarding treatment: oral pan-JAK inhibitor, 5-10 mg twice daily. RNA was isolated and reverse transcribed to cDNA, the sequencing template. TCRdb keeps only in-frame clones here, not all; method: immunoSEQ multiplex PCR. The repertoire holds 80,000 or so clones, with approximately 72% as singletons. Source: CD8+ T cells sorted from blood, taken at week 24, from a patient treated with tofacitinib. The receptors come from a human donor with alopecia areata.

This sequence joins TRBV28 and TRBJ1-5; possibly TRBD1 for D (6 bases). This CDR3 spans 14 amino acids. Trimming pared 7 bases from V and 3 bases from J, leaving 13 bases between. CDR1 and CDR2 (germline): MDHEN, SYDVKM. CDR3 coding DNA: TGTGCCAGCAAAACCGGACAGCTCAATCAGCCCCAGCATTTT. Translated: CASKTGQLNQPQHF.

The chain recombines TRBV29-1 with TRBJ2-7; D gene unclear. This CDR3 has 15 amino acids. Germline V lookup: CDR1 SQVTM, CDR2 ANQGSEA. V gave up 2 bases and J gave up 0 bases, with 14 bases separating them. The CDR3 region is CSVETQRDGSYEQYF. CDR3 bases: TGCAGCGTTGAAACCCAACGCGATGGCTCCTACGAGCAGTACTTC.

CDR3 sequence: CASSQDTGIPYEQYF. CDR3 sequence (DNA): TGCGCCAGCAGCCAAGATACAGGAATACCCTACGAGCAGTACTTC. The chain recombines TRBV4-3 with TRBJ2-7, with a weak D call TRBD1 (5 bases). In germline, CDR1 is LGHNA, CDR2 YSLEER. The CDR3 has 15 residues. V lost 0 bases, J lost 2 bases, and 11 bases lay in between.

The chain recombines TRBV5-5 with TRBJ1-5; D remains unclear. Germline loops: CDR1 SGHKS, CDR2 YYEKEE (reference sequence). This CDR3 comprises 14 residues. V lost 0 bases and J lost 0, with 4 bases in between. CDR3 residues: CASSLGGSNQPQHF. The CDR3 DNA is TGTGCCAGCAGCTTGGGGGGTAGCAATCAGCCCCAGCATTTT.

The chain combines TRBV19 with TRBJ1-2; no reliable D call. Per germline, CDR1 LNHDA and CDR2 SQIVND (reference sequence). The CDR3 is 12 amino acids. The ends were cut back, 5 bases at V and 6 bases at J, with 10 bases in the middle. The CDR3 region is CASSFRVDGYTF. CDR3 coding DNA: TGTGCCAGTAGTTTCCGGGTTGATGGCTACACCTTC.

This chain links TRBV27 with TRBJ1-5; D possibly corresponds to TRBD1 (5 bases). This CDR3 contains 14 residues. Germline-derived CDR1 and CDR2 are MNHEY and SMNVEV (reference sequence). V gave up 6 bases and J gave up 3 bases, with 12 bases separating them. The CDR3 protein is CASSPGTLNQPQHF. In DNA, the CDR3 is TGTGCCAGCAGCCCCGGGACCCTCAATCAGCCCCAGCATTTT.

J is TRBJ2-1 and V is TRBV19; 14 bases are shared with TRBD2. J lost 6 bases, V lost 7 bases, and 11 bases had no gene match. In germline, CDR1 is LNHDA, CDR2 SQIVND (reference sequence). The CDR3 is made up of 17 amino acids. CDR3: CASIGTSGGPSGNEQFF. The CDR3 nucleotides are TGTGCCAGTATTGGGACTAGCGGGGGACCCTCGGGCAATGAGCAGTTCTTC.

This clone was observed a few times. This rearrangement joins TRBV14 to TRBJ1-2; D call uncertain. Germline V CDR1 and CDR2: SGHDN, FVKESK. V dropped 0 bases and J dropped 4 bases, with 6 bases sitting between them. This CDR3 is built from 13 residues. The CDR3 here is CASSQDRGYGYTF. CDR3 bases: TGTGCCAGCAGCCAAGATCGTGGCTATGGCTACACCTTC.

V and J are TRBV4-1 and TRBJ2-1; possibly TRBD1 or TRBD2 for D (5 bases each). CDR3 length: 15 residues. Germline V CDR1 and CDR2: MGHRA, YSYEKL. V was cut by 1 base and J by 8 bases, with 15 bases left in between. The CDR3 region is CASSQVLTGTDEQFF. The CDR3 DNA is TGCGCCAGCAGCCAAGTCCTAACCGGGACCGATGAGCAGTTCTTC.

This clone showed up just once. The rearrangement links TRBV5-6 to TRBJ2-1; a possible D gene is TRBD1 (6 bases). The germline V gene encodes CDR1 SGHDT and CDR2 YYEEEE. CDR3 size: 15 residues. Between the trimmed V and J ends, which lost 0 bases and 6 bases, there was a span of 13 bases. This CDR3 is CASSLVGQTVNEQFF. The CDR3 DNA sequence: TGTGCCAGCAGCTTGGTAGGACAGACCGTCAATGAGCAGTTCTTC.

The rearrangement uses TRBV29-1 and TRBJ1-1; D might be TRBD1 (6 bases). The germline V gene has CDR1 SQVTM and CDR2 ANQGSEA. The CDR3 loop spans 12 amino acids. V was clipped by 5 bases and J by 3 bases, with 10 bases between them. CDR3 nucleotide sequence: TGCAGCGTTTGGGGGGCCGACACTGAAGCTTTCTTT. Amino acid sequence: CSVWGADTEAFF.

The chain is built from TRBV27 and TRBJ2-7; TRBD1 matches at 11 bases. Germline CDR1 reads MNHEY; CDR2 reads SMNVEV (reference sequence). The CDR3 spans 15 residues. V trimming: 2 bases; J trimming: 4 bases; junction bases outside the gene matches: 4. CDR3 loop: CASSLTGTGGYEQYF. CDR3 nucleotide sequence: TGTGCCAGCAGTTTAACCGGGACAGGGGGATACGAGCAGTACTTC.

J is TRBJ1-2 and V is TRBV15; D call uncertain. V lost 0 bases and J lost 0, with 5 bases in between. This CDR3 comprises 14 residues. The V gene's germline CDR1 is LNHNV and CDR2 YYDKDF (reference sequence). The CDR3 DNA sequence: TGTGCCACCAGCAGAGATACTTCTAACTATGGCTACACCTTC. Protein sequence: CATSRDTSNYGYTF.

The chain links TRBV6-4 to TRBJ2-2; 8 bases match TRBD1. The CDR3 consists of 16 residues. Germline loops: CDR1 MRHNA, CDR2 SNTAGT. The ends lost 0 bases at V and 7 bases at J; junction bases unmatched: 7. CDR3 amino acids: CASSDSGAGGIGELFF. Here the CDR3 DNA reads TGTGCCAGCAGTGACTCCGGGGCAGGGGGCATCGGGGAGCTGTTTTTT.

This clone showed up just a few times. CDR3 protein: CSSSFGNYQETQYF. CDR3 coding DNA: TGCAGCTCCTCGTTTGGGAACTACCAAGAGACCCAGTACTTC. The V call is TRBV29-1, the J call TRBJ2-5; D call uncertain. This CDR3 contains 14 residues. V was cut by 8 bases and J by 0 bases, with 16 bases left in between. Germline lookup yields CDR1 SQVTM and CDR2 ANQGSEA. The variable domain in full, with the rest retrieved from reference TRBV29-1 and TRBJ2-5, is SAVISQKPSRDICQRGTSLTIQCQVDSQVTMMFWYRQQPGQSLTLIATANQGSEATYESGFVIDKFPISRPNLTFSTLTVSNMSPEDSSIYLCSSSFGNYQETQYFGPGTRLLVL.

This chain links TRBV2 with TRBJ1-4; D possibly corresponds to TRBD1 (5 bases). V was clipped by 4 bases and J by 8 bases, with 14 bases between them. There are 14 residues in the CDR3. Per the germline V gene, CDR1 is SNHLY and CDR2 is FYNNEI. In DNA form, the CDR3 reads TGTGCCAGCAGTGTGATGGGGGTTCGGGAAAAACTGTTTTTT. Translated: CASSVMGVREKLFF.

The chain links TRBV7-9 to TRBJ2-3; D not resolved. Germline assignment: CDR1 SEHNR and CDR2 FQNEAQ (reference sequence). V lost 4 bases, J lost 2 bases, and 19 bases lay in between. CDR3 length: 17 amino acids. CDR3 nucleotide sequence: TGTGCCAGCAGCTCGACCCCTTCTAGTTTCTCCACAGATACGCAGTATTTT. Translation gives CASSSTPSSFSTDTQYF.

The V gene is TRBV27, the J gene TRBJ2-3; D unclear. The CDR3 length is 13 residues. Trimming removed 3 bases from V and 5 bases from J, with 9 bases in between. Germline-derived CDR1 and CDR2 are MNHEY and SMNVEV (reference sequence). The CDR3 nucleotides are TGTGCCAGCAGTTTCACGCAGAAAGATACGCAGTATTTT. Its translation: CASSFTQKDTQYF.

This clone turned up a few times. The chain recombines TRBV11-2 with TRBJ2-1; 9 bases are shared with TRBD2. V gave up 0 bases and J gave up 5 bases; unmatched junction bases: 8. The CDR3 is 17 amino acids. Germline V gives CDR1 SGHAT, CDR2 FQNNGV. The CDR3 nucleotides are TGTGCCAGCAGCTTAGAGGCGAGACTAGCGGAGAACAATGAGCAGTTCTTC. This translates into CASSLEARLAENNEQFF.

This chain joins TRBV7-9 and TRBJ1-1; 7 bases line up with TRBD1. The CDR3 loop spans 13 amino acids. Unmatched junction bases numbered 5, after V lost 6 bases and J lost 4 bases. CDR1 is SEHNR, CDR2 FQNEAQ, per germline (reference sequence). CDR3 residues: CASRRTGVTEAFF. DNA of the CDR3: TGTGCCAGCAGGAGAACAGGGGTCACTGAAGCTTTCTTT.

V usage is TRBV5-6 and J usage is TRBJ2-5; TRBD1 matches 7 bases. CDR3 length: 18 residues. V dropped 2 bases and J dropped 1; count of bases not matched to a gene: 14. Germline CDR1 reads SGHDT; CDR2 reads YYEEEE. CDR3 sequence reads: CASSFPPSDRRIQETQYF. The DNA of the CDR3 is TGTGCCAGCAGCTTCCCCCCTTCGGACAGGCGAATCCAAGAGACCCAGTACTTC.

This clone appeared once. The rearrangement uses TRBV6-5 and TRBJ2-3, with 8 bases fitting TRBD2. V was clipped by 7 bases and J by 2 bases; unmatched bases: 5. The germline V gene has CDR1 MNHEY and CDR2 SVGAGI. The CDR3 runs 14 residues. CDR3 nucleotides: TGTGCCAGCAACCTAGCGGGCTCCACAGATACGCAGTATTTT. Its translation is CASNLAGSTDTQYF.

The chain links TRBV7-9 to TRBJ1-1; D unresolved. Germline lookup yields CDR1 SEHNR and CDR2 FQNEAQ (reference sequence). The CDR3 is 12 amino acids. Trimming left V 5 bases short and J 10 bases short, with 14 bases between. The chain's CDR3 is CASSDGLLSAFF. The DNA for the CDR3 is TGTGCCAGCAGCGACGGCCTCCTATCAGCTTTCTTT.

The chain employs TRBV9 and TRBJ2-3; D gene ambiguous. Trimming took off 0 bases at V and 2 bases at J, with 10 bases between the two ends. The CDR3 has 15 residues. Per the germline V gene, CDR1 is SGDLS and CDR2 is YYNGEE. The CDR3 bases are TGTGCCAGCAGCGTAGGTGGAGATGCCACAGATACGCAGTATTTT. Residues: CASSVGGDATDTQYF.

This sequence joins TRBV2 and TRBJ2-7; D not certain. The CDR3 has 12 amino acids. Germline V gene lookup returns CDR1 SNHLY and CDR2 FYNNEI. With 3 bases removed from V and 5 bases from J, the gap between germline ends came to 8 bases. This CDR3 is CASSDRSDEQYF. CDR3 DNA sequence: TGTGCCAGCAGTGACCGGAGCGACGAGCAGTACTTC.

This clone was seen only a few times. J is TRBJ1-2 and V is TRBV29-1; D not certain. This CDR3 is 15 amino acids long. Germline CDR1 SQVTM, CDR2 ANQGSEA. Trimming shortened V by 3 bases and J by 3 bases, and 17 bases separated the two germline ends. In DNA, the CDR3 is TGCAGCGTTGACGTGGGGTACATTAAGGACTATGGCTACACCTTC. Encoded protein: CSVDVGYIKDYGYTF.

This chain joins TRBV7-9 and TRBJ2-7; 10 bases agree with TRBD1. Germline CDR1 SEHNR, CDR2 FQNEAQ (reference sequence). The length of the CDR3 is 15 residues. The V gene end was trimmed by 3 bases and the J gene end by 5 bases; junction bases not matched to a gene: 7. For the CDR3, the DNA is TGTGCCAGCAGCTTCTCGGACAGGGGGGACGACGAGCAGTACTTC. This sequence encodes CASSFSDRGDDEQYF. The full variable domain, its missing parts supplied by reference TRBV7-9 and TRBJ2-7, is DTGVSQNPRHKITKRGQNVTFRCDPISEHNRLYWYRQTLGQGPEFLTYFQNEAQLEKSRLLSDRFSAERPKGSFSTLEIQRTEQGDSAMYLCASSFSDRGDDEQYFGPGTRLTVT.